This T cell receptor beta chain is from a study of identical twins (dated by TCRdb to the mid-2010s). With regard to the full study: TCR alpha and beta repertoires from monozygotic twins, unrelated adults of various ages and cord blood were deep-sequenced to test whether fetal clonotypes persist. To rule out contamination, the twin experiments were replicated at different times with different library preparation protocols.

Every donor was a healthy Caucasian. The twin cohort consisted of three pairs of female monozygotic twins, all aged roughly 18 to 29 years. Peripheral blood mononuclear cells were the source from which RNA for the TCR libraries was isolated. Reading from cysteine to phenylalanine, the CDR3 counts 16 amino acids. The entry retains the CDR3 DNA only, 48 bases that are in frame from base 1. The junction carries 11 bases between V and J, which are trimmed by 2 bases and 0 bases respectively. Turning to this clonotype: What this receptor recognizes is not known. Base qualities are missing; no much larger clone stands one base away.

The paper as a whole reports these results and caveats: Out-of-frame TCR alpha sharing in monozygotic twins was systematically underestimated by recombination models, whereas sharing between unrelated individuals was in agreement with the recombination models. Invariant T cells such as MAIT and iNKT could partly confound zero-insertion analyses, though diverse VJ usage argued against this for most clonotypes. A weaker excess of twin sharing was found in beta out-of-frame sequences because the signal-to-noise ratio was lowered by fewer shared sequences. Abundant cord blood beta clonotypes carried fewer insertions; young adult naive repertoires showed a weaker similar trend, while memory repertoires showed none. Conclusions relied on cross-sectional statistical analysis, since the same donors could not be followed over many years. Compared with coincidental sharing between unrelated individuals, an excess of low generation-probability sequences was observed among out-of-frame TCR alpha sequences shared between twins.

Library creation used 5' RACE. Instrument on record: Illumina HiSeq 2000. Template switching added a universal primer binding site, and the final cDNA carried a unique molecular identifier that allowed TCR cDNA molecules to be counted accurately. Specific primers in the conserved constant-segment region were used to synthesize first-strand cDNA for TCR alpha and beta chains. To control for contamination, each cDNA library was double barcoded with a SMART-Mk sample barcode plus Illumina barcodes. TruSeq adapter sequences, together with Illumina sample barcodes, were added in two successive PCR steps. The Illumina HiSeq platform was used with custom primers to sequence TCR alpha and beta cDNA libraries. Under the source paper's analysis protocol: MiGEC was used to process raw reads and extract unique molecular identifiers, and MiXCR was used to find CDR3 positions. Recombination models were inferred per individual with the repgenHMM and IGoR tools using an EM algorithm. The tcR package in R was used for shared clonotype analysis, with sharing normalized by the product of cloneset sizes. To study raw recombination without the effects of thymic and clonal selection, out-of-frame nonproductive sequences were analyzed. Through fastp at Q25 and MiXCR, TCRdb rebuilt clones from the public reads, retaining in-frame beta chains. Duplicate CDR3 protein sequences are folded into a single record with the most common DNA and genes. The V and J calls follow TCRdb's processing rather than the paper's. This sample comprises around 650,000 distinct CDR3 sequences, around 7.4% of them detected only once. The top ten clonotypes cover over 1.5% of the sample.

These records were also assigned to another study, of yellow fever vaccine responses in identical twins. As the second paper documents: The T cell response to vaccination in identical twins was reported by the authors to appear partly convergent and partly personalized. In identical twins, the study followed T cell clones that responded to the vaccine with precision.

The sequence came from a woman in her late teens or twenties in good health. The chain is encoded by TRBV12-3 or TRBV12-4 joined to TRBJ2-4, with an unclear D gene assignment. The specimen was PBMCs. In nucleotide form, the sequence is TGTGCCAGCAGTTTAAGGTCAAGCCGAGCCAAAAACATTCAGTACTTC. Translated, it gives CASSLRSSRAKNIQYF.